Each of the 25 T cell receptor beta chains below was sequenced from the same sample in a study of identical twins. TCRdb passed the 5' RACE reads through MiXCR, listing each CDR3 protein once. The sample carries roughly 540,000 distinct CDR3 sequences, 20% to 25% recorded once. The same sample was also used in a study of T cells expressing NK-cell markers.

The sequenced sample was CD4+ T cells sorted from blood. These receptors all stem from a woman between 18 and 30 years old in good health.

The chain has TRBV7-9 and TRBJ2-3; D unresolved. Per germline, CDR1 SEHNR and CDR2 FQNEAQ (reference sequence). Trimming took off 1 base at V and 6 bases at J, with 14 bases between the two ends. The CDR3 sequence is 15 residues long. CDR3 bases: TGTGCCAGCAGCTTAGGATCAACCAGTGCCGATACGCAGTATTTT. As protein: CASSLGSTSADTQYF.

This clonotype has just a few counts. The genes are TRBV6-1 and TRBJ2-2; 11 nucleotides agree with TRBD2. The CDR3 length is 15 residues. Looked up from germline, CDR1 is MNHNS and CDR2 is SASEGT. The ends lost 5 bases at V and 9 bases at J; junction bases unmatched: 8. For the CDR3, the DNA is TGTGCCAGCAGTCCTCCCGGGACTAGCGGTCGGGAGCTGTTTTTT. Amino acid sequence: CASSPPGTSGRELFF.

This clonotype was detected many times. This sequence joins TRBV29-1 and TRBJ2-7, with TRBD1 matching 9 bases. The CDR3 runs to 13 residues. The junction had 6 bases not matched to a gene; V was cut back by 6 bases and J by 3 bases. Germline values: CDR1 SQVTM, CDR2 ANQGSEA. The CDR3 DNA reads as TGCAGCGTGGCGGGACAGGGTCTCTACGAGCAGTACTTC. Translating gives CSVAGQGLYEQYF.

This sequence joins TRBV3-1 and TRBJ2-7; 12 bases align to TRBD2. Germline trimming cut 4 bases from V and 3 bases from J; bases unmatched to any gene: 4. Germline assignment: CDR1 LGHDT and CDR2 YNNKEL (reference sequence). The CDR3 contains 15 residues. The CDR3 DNA sequence: TGTGCCAGCAGCCGAAGACTAGCGGGGGACTACGAGCAGTACTTC. Translated, it gives CASSRRLAGDYEQYF.

This clonotype was seen a few times. The chain combines TRBV20-1 with TRBJ2-7; TRBD2 matches at 9 bases. J lost 4 bases, V lost 6 bases, and 10 bases had no gene match. The CDR3 contains 14 residues. The germline V gene encodes CDR1 DFQATT and CDR2 SNEGSKA (reference sequence). The CDR3 sequence is CSAPRRGGRYEQYF. CDR3 nucleotide sequence: TGCAGTGCCCCCCGGCGGGGGGGTAGGTACGAGCAGTACTTC.

The chain links TRBV6-6 to TRBJ1-1; no clear D. The CDR3 extends over 13 amino acids. The germline V and J ends were trimmed by 0 bases and 6 bases, with 8 bases remaining between them. Germline V gene sequence: CDR1 MNHNY, CDR2 SVGAGI (reference sequence). The CDR3 sequence is CASSYSHEPEAFF. The DNA of the CDR3 is TGTGCCAGCAGTTACTCGCATGAGCCTGAAGCTTTCTTT.

The CDR3: CSVGRHGDTQYF. DNA for the CDR3: TGCAGCGTAGGCAGGCATGGAGATACGCAGTATTTT. The genes are TRBV29-1 and TRBJ2-3; D is undetermined. Looked up from germline, CDR1 is SQVTM and CDR2 is ANQGSEA. CDR3 length equals 12 residues. Between the trimmed V and J ends, which lost 6 bases and 5 bases, there was a span of 12 bases.

The chain carries TRBV9 and TRBJ2-5, with D possibly being TRBD2 (7 bases). This CDR3 comprises 15 residues. Trimming cost V 3 bases and J 5 bases, with 17 bases left between them. Germline CDR1 SGDLS, CDR2 YYNGEE. The CDR3 bases are TGTGCCAGCAGCGAAAGTATCGGGGGGCGGGAGACCCAGTACTTC. Its translation: CASSESIGGRETQYF. Full variable domain (rest looked up from reference TRBV9 and TRBJ2-5): DSGVTQTPKHLITATGQRVTLRCSPRSGDLSVYWYQQSLDQGLQFLIQYYNGEERAKGNILERFSAQQFPDLHSELNLSSLELGDSALYFCASSESIGGRETQYFGPGTRLLVL.

The chain links TRBV20-1 to TRBJ2-7; 9 nucleotides line up with TRBD2. Germline V lookup: CDR1 DFQATT, CDR2 SNEGSKA (reference sequence). J was trimmed by 2 bases and V by 5 bases; bases with no gene match: 7. This CDR3 spans 14 amino acids. The CDR3 reads CSASRIAGAYEQYF. The CDR3 DNA reads TGCAGTGCTTCTAGAATAGCGGGGGCCTACGAGCAGTACTTC.

The chain recombines TRBV10-1 with TRBJ2-3, with unresolved D. Germline V gene sequence: CDR1 WNHNN, CDR2 SYGVQD (reference sequence). Trimming took off 8 bases at V and 2 bases at J, with 11 bases between the two ends. The CDR3 sequence is 13 residues long. The CDR3 region has the DNA TGCGCCAGCCGAAGAGGAATCACAGATACGCAGTATTTT. This sequence encodes CASRRGITDTQYF.

The CDR3 reads CSVKVGQGPYEQYF. CDR3 DNA: TGCAGCGTTAAGGTAGGGCAGGGTCCCTACGAGCAGTACTTC. The V gene is TRBV29-1, the J gene TRBJ2-7, with D possibly matching TRBD1 (5 bases). From germline, CDR1 is SQVTM and CDR2 ANQGSEA. Trimming left V 5 bases short and J 2 bases short, with 16 bases between. The CDR3 loop spans 14 amino acids.

The chain has TRBV10-3 and TRBJ2-3; 9 bases agree with TRBD1. CDR3 length: 16 residues. Germline V CDR1 and CDR2: ENHRY, SYGVKD. After removal of 0 bases from V and 5 bases from J, the junction contained 6 bases not matched to a gene. CDR3 coding DNA: TGTGCCATCAGTGAGTCCGGGACAGGGAATGGAGATACGCAGTATTTT. Its protein is CAISESGTGNGDTQYF.

The chain links TRBV12-3 or TRBV12-4 to TRBJ2-1, with 8 bases matching TRBD2. J gave up 0 bases and V 5 bases, and 12 bases lay outside the gene matches. The CDR3 is 18 amino acids. The CDR3 DNA reads TGTGCCAGCAGTCCTAGATTGGGGCTAGCGGGCTCCTACAATGAGCAGTTCTTC. It specifies CASSPRLGLAGSYNEQFF.

This chain connects TRBV30 to TRBJ2-2; the D is unclear. Per germline, CDR1 GTSNPN and CDR2 SVGIG (reference sequence). This CDR3 is built from 14 residues. V was pared by 5 bases and J by 2 bases, with 12 bases between. The CDR3 bases are TGTGCCTGGGCAGTCGGGTCCAACACCGGGGAGCTGTTTTTT. Translation: CAWAVGSNTGELFF.

This clonotype has only a few counts. The chain combines TRBV11-2 with TRBJ2-5, with TRBD2 matching over 12 bases. Germline trimming cut 6 bases from V and 3 bases from J; bases unmatched to any gene: 2. Germline CDR1 is SGHAT and CDR2 is FQNNGV. This CDR3 spans 14 amino acids. The CDR3 protein is CASRGLAGKETQYF. DNA for the CDR3: TGTGCCAGCAGAGGACTAGCGGGGAAAGAGACCCAGTACTTC.

The CDR3 sequence: CASSFGVMDEQYF. In DNA, the CDR3 is TGTGCCAGCAGCTTCGGGGTAATGGACGAGCAGTACTTC. The rearrangement links TRBV7-3 to TRBJ2-7; D is perhaps TRBD2 (5 bases). The CDR3 is 13 residues long. Germline V CDR1 and CDR2: SGHTA, FQGTGA. V lost 3 bases, J lost 5 bases, and 11 bases lay in between.

This clonotype has a count of ten or more. The chain joins TRBV5-1 to TRBJ2-3, with 8 bases fitting TRBD2. V trimming: 3 bases; J trimming: 4 bases; junction bases outside the gene matches: 1. CDR3 length: 13 amino acids. In germline, CDR1 is SGHRS, CDR2 YFSETQ. CDR3 in amino acids: CASSSTSADTQYF. The CDR3 DNA follows: TGCGCCAGCAGCTCGACTAGCGCAGATACGCAGTATTTT.

This sequence joins TRBV10-3 and TRBJ1-1, with D tentatively TRBD1 (5 bases). Germline CDR1 is ENHRY and CDR2 is SYGVKD. This CDR3 spans 13 amino acids. V lost 4 bases and J 4 bases, leaving 10 bases between the germline ends. CDR3 loop: CAISGGTGTEAFF. CDR3 DNA sequence: TGTGCCATCAGTGGGGGGACGGGCACTGAAGCTTTCTTT.

The chain links TRBV7-4 to TRBJ2-5; TRBD1 might be the D (5 bases). Germline assignment: CDR1 SGHVT and CDR2 SQSDAQ. Trimming took 2 bases from V and 0 from J, leaving 10 bases between them. This CDR3 has 15 amino acids. CDR3 nucleotides: TGTGCCAGCAGCTTAAAGGGGCGCTACCAAGAGACCCAGTACTTC. Protein sequence: CASSLKGRYQETQYF.

This chain links TRBV12-3 or TRBV12-4 with TRBJ2-3; no firm D call. V was clipped by 2 bases and J by 4 bases, with 4 bases between them. There are 12 residues in the CDR3. For the CDR3, the DNA is TGTGCCAGCAGTTTAAGGCCAGATACGCAGTATTTT. Encoded protein: CASSLRPDTQYF.

This sequence joins TRBV7-2 and TRBJ2-5; the D is unclear. The V end was cut by 5 bases, the J end by 4 bases, with 11 bases between. There are 13 residues in the CDR3. Germline lookup yields CDR1 SGHTA and CDR2 FQGNSA. Written as DNA, the CDR3 is TGTGCCAGCAGCCCCCAACCTAGAGAGACCCAGTACTTC. It translates to CASSPQPRETQYF.

This clonotype was detected only a few times. J is TRBJ2-1 and V is TRBV7-8; TRBD2 might be the D (6 bases). The CDR3 totals 20 residues. Trimming left V 8 bases short and J 7 bases short, with 36 bases between. Germline CDR1 and CDR2: SGHVS and FQNEAQ. CDR3 sequence reads: CASHNVWGMRAGLPENEQFF. In DNA, the CDR3 is TGTGCCAGCCATAATGTCTGGGGTATGAGAGCGGGCCTCCCGGAGAATGAGCAGTTCTTC.

This clonotype has a handful of counts. The chain uses TRBV15 and TRBJ2-1, with TRBD2 matching over 8 bases. The CDR3 has 15 residues. After removal of 5 bases from V and 4 bases from J, the junction contained 7 bases not matched to a gene. CDR1 LNHNV and CDR2 YYDKDF come from the germline V gene (reference sequence). CDR3 region: CATSRTSGGYNEQFF. The CDR3, as DNA: TGTGCCACCAGCCGGACAAGCGGGGGTTACAATGAGCAGTTCTTC.

This clonotype has just a few counts. This chain connects TRBV7-2 to TRBJ1-1; unclear D gene. CDR1 and CDR2 from the germline V gene are SGHTA and FQGNSA. The CDR3 extends over 14 amino acids. V lost 3 bases, J lost 4 bases, and 12 bases lay in between. The CDR3 protein is CASSFSSSGTEAFF. For the CDR3, the DNA is TGTGCCAGCAGCTTTAGTTCCTCCGGCACTGAAGCTTTCTTT.

The chain uses TRBV29-1 and TRBJ1-4; D is perhaps TRBD1 (5 bases). Between the trimmed V and J ends, which lost 6 bases and 7 bases, there was a span of 15 bases. Germline assignment: CDR1 SQVTM and CDR2 ANQGSEA. CDR3 size: 13 residues. The CDR3 sequence: CSVQIQGIEKLFF. The CDR3 DNA reads TGCAGCGTACAGATTCAGGGTATTGAAAAACTGTTTTTT.